This TCR beta chain was found in a study of CD8 T cells in ankylosing spondylitis. CDR1 and CDR2 (germline): SGHAT, FQNNGV. The CDR3 consists of 14 residues. After removal of 1 base from V and 4 bases from J, the junction contained 2 bases not matched to a gene. This clonotype was seen a few times. TCRdb reprocessed the 5' RACE reads via MiXCR and lists one record per CDR3 protein. The table shows about 250,000 distinct CDR3 sequences, with about 30% occurring only once. The clonotype originates from a male donor with ankylosing spondylitis or in good health (not recorded which). Sequencing input: blood, either unsorted or a sorted T cell fraction (not recorded which). The chain employs TRBV11-2 and TRBJ2-7, with 9 bases that match TRBD2. The CDR3 protein is CASSLGGGAYEQYF. Written as DNA, the CDR3 is TGTGCCAGCAGCTTAGGCGGGGGGGCGTACGAGCAGTACTTC.